This is a list of T cell receptor beta chains from one sample in a study of cytomegalovirus exposure and HLA in healthy donors. The assay was immunoSEQ multiplex PCR, and TCRdb's table has in-frame clones only and misses some. The top ten clones hold about 1.6% of a sample with 75,000 to 90,000 clones, 90% to 96% of them seen once. Sequences were obtained from PBMCs. The source of these receptors is a man between 18 and 29 years old in good health and CMV-seropositive. The CDR3 runs from the conserved cysteine through the conserved F or W. Fields, in order: J gene, V gene, D gene, CDR3 protein. D genes are given only for firm matches.

J gene: TRBJ1-1; V gene: TRBV30; D gene: -; CDR3 protein: CAWIPLLREAFF
J gene: TRBJ1-5; V gene: TRBV6-1; D gene: -; CDR3 protein: CATGGGGPQHF
J gene: TRBJ2-5; V gene: TRBV7-9; D gene: -; CDR3 protein: CASSMGQAGDLMSPETQYF
J gene: TRBJ1-2; V gene: TRBV30; D gene: -; CDR3 protein: CAWSLTNYGYTF
J gene: TRBJ2-3; V gene: TRBV18; D gene: TRBD2; CDR3 protein: CASSASGAGTDTQYF
J gene: TRBJ1-5; V gene: TRBV7-8; D gene: TRBD1; CDR3 protein: CASSLPPGQGIFAWSNQPQHF
J gene: TRBJ1-5; V gene: TRBV28; D gene: -; CDR3 protein: CASSFGRGLNSNQPQHF
J gene: TRBJ2-7; V gene: TRBV7-8; D gene: -; CDR3 protein: CASSERRGVYEQYF
J gene: TRBJ1-2; V gene: TRBV29-1; D gene: -; CDR3 protein: CSVLKDLAVGGYTF
J gene: TRBJ2-1; V gene: TRBV7-7; D gene: -; CDR3 protein: CASSLKQRDYNEQFF
J gene: TRBJ2-1; V gene: TRBV11-3; D gene: -; CDR3 protein: CASSFGVGRTYNEQFF
J gene: TRBJ1-1; V gene: TRBV30; D gene: -; CDR3 protein: CAWGDSRPAFF
J gene: TRBJ2-7; V gene: TRBV19; D gene: TRBD1; CDR3 protein: CASSPGGTGGYEQYF
J gene: TRBJ2-1; V gene: TRBV18; D gene: TRBD2; CDR3 protein: CASSPFVTSGTTSYNEQFF
J gene: TRBJ2-5; V gene: TRBV7-6; D gene: -; CDR3 protein: CASSLQGAAETQYF
J gene: TRBJ2-3; V gene: TRBV5-8; D gene: -; CDR3 protein: CASSLGQITDTQYF
J gene: TRBJ2-1; V gene: TRBV19; D gene: -; CDR3 protein: CASSRHRGGTHNEQFF
J gene: TRBJ2-5; V gene: TRBV4-1; D gene: -; CDR3 protein: CASSQFPPRVPETQYF
J gene: TRBJ2-7; V gene: TRBV29-1; D gene: TRBD1; CDR3 protein: CSVADGTEYEQYF
J gene: TRBJ2-7; V gene: TRBV13; D gene: TRBD1; CDR3 protein: CASSSETGSYEQYF
J gene: TRBJ1-5; V gene: TRBV5-1; D gene: TRBD1; CDR3 protein: CASSHGQGGQPQHF
J gene: TRBJ2-1; V gene: TRBV19; D gene: TRBD2; CDR3 protein: CASQFWASGSDNEQFF
J gene: TRBJ2-7; V gene: TRBV11-2; D gene: TRBD2; CDR3 protein: CASSLGRALAGGYREQYF
J gene: TRBJ2-7; V gene: TRBV19; D gene: TRBD1; CDR3 protein: CASRGIGGTGINEQYF
J gene: TRBJ2-5; V gene: TRBV7-2; D gene: TRBD2; CDR3 protein: CASSRGRAGETQYF
J gene: TRBJ2-1; V gene: TRBV2; D gene: -; CDR3 protein: CASSASRTHRSEQFF
J gene: TRBJ2-1; V gene: TRBV4-2; D gene: TRBD2; CDR3 protein: CASSQDATSGSNEQFF
J gene: TRBJ1-4; V gene: TRBV11-2; D gene: -; CDR3 protein: CASSLAHRDAANEKLFF
J gene: TRBJ2-7; V gene: TRBV7-8; D gene: TRBD2; CDR3 protein: CASSLAPRGGTYEQYF
J gene: TRBJ2-1; V gene: TRBV6-1; D gene: -; CDR3 protein: CASSESSYNEQFF
J gene: TRBJ2-1; V gene: TRBV2; D gene: -; CDR3 protein: CASGLSSYNEQFF
J gene: TRBJ1-5; V gene: TRBV28; D gene: -; CDR3 protein: CASTGRSPVMGNQPQHF
J gene: TRBJ1-1; V gene: TRBV6-1; D gene: -; CDR3 protein: CASSLYRATEAFF
J gene: TRBJ2-7; V gene: TRBV13; D gene: -; CDR3 protein: CASSPRVAYEQYF
J gene: TRBJ2-3; V gene: TRBV18; D gene: TRBD2; CDR3 protein: CASSAKLAGVTDTQYF
J gene: TRBJ2-7; V gene: TRBV6-4; D gene: TRBD1; CDR3 protein: CASSDLDRVYEQYF
J gene: TRBJ1-2; V gene: TRBV5-1; D gene: -; CDR3 protein: CASRGPGDHGYTF
J gene: TRBJ2-1; V gene: TRBV27; D gene: TRBD2; CDR3 protein: CASIGLGLADEQFF
J gene: TRBJ1-3; V gene: TRBV27; D gene: TRBD1; CDR3 protein: CASSMTGYGAGNTIYF
J gene: TRBJ2-4; V gene: TRBV4-1; D gene: TRBD2; CDR3 protein: CASSLNPAGMENIQYF
J gene: TRBJ2-7; V gene: TRBV2; D gene: TRBD2; CDR3 protein: CASSPSGGRYEQYF
J gene: TRBJ2-1; V gene: TRBV27; D gene: TRBD2; CDR3 protein: CASSLIEREGYNEQFF
J gene: TRBJ1-3; V gene: TRBV30; D gene: TRBD1; CDR3 protein: CASDRVGNTIYF
J gene: TRBJ1-1; V gene: TRBV11-2; D gene: TRBD1; CDR3 protein: CASSPRATGGLNTEAFF
J gene: TRBJ2-1; V gene: TRBV28; D gene: TRBD2; CDR3 protein: CAVLAGYNEQFF
J gene: TRBJ2-1; V gene: TRBV6-6; D gene: TRBD2; CDR3 protein: CASRGTSGNEQFF
J gene: TRBJ1-4; V gene: TRBV5-4; D gene: -; CDR3 protein: CASSQNPGTDNEKLFF
J gene: TRBJ2-1; V gene: TRBV30; D gene: -; CDR3 protein: CAWSGNGILNEQFF
J gene: TRBJ2-3; V gene: TRBV19; D gene: -; CDR3 protein: CASSKLADTQYF
J gene: TRBJ2-7; V gene: TRBV4-1; D gene: -; CDR3 protein: CASSQVTGQDEQYF
J gene: TRBJ1-2; V gene: TRBV29-1; D gene: TRBD1; CDR3 protein: CSARDRDYGYTF
J gene: TRBJ1-5; V gene: TRBV5-1; D gene: -; CDR3 protein: CASSLGAGNQPQHF
J gene: TRBJ2-7; V gene: TRBV19; D gene: -; CDR3 protein: CASSIDASNYEQYF
J gene: TRBJ1-3; V gene: TRBV6-5; D gene: -; CDR3 protein: CASSYSRSGGNTIYF
J gene: TRBJ2-2; V gene: TRBV11-2; D gene: -; CDR3 protein: CASSLGSPAPGELFF